This TCR beta chain was observed in a study of prognosis after radiotherapy for stage I lung cancer. V lost 9 bases and J lost 2, with 15 bases in between. Germline V lookup: CDR1 SGHNT, CDR2 YENEEA. CDR3 length: 14 residues. Amplification of TCR beta CDR3 from genomic DNA used two-round multiplex PCR. Initially, in first-round PCR, primers specific to each TRBV and TRBJ gene were used. One entry per CDR3 protein results from TCRdb running MiXCR on the multiplex PCR reads. The sample has 30,000 or so distinct CDR3 sequences; around 43% are singletons. This sequence originates from a donor older than 45 with non-small cell lung cancer. This chain connects TRBV11-3 to TRBJ2-3; the D is unclear. Sequencing was performed on PBMCs, taken before or after stereotactic body radiation therapy (not recorded which). Here the CDR3 DNA reads TGTGCCAGAAGATTAGATGGGGACACAGATACGCAGTATTTT. This gives the protein CARRLDGDTDTQYF.